This T cell receptor (beta chain) appears in the sequencing data of a study of cytomegalovirus exposure and HLA in healthy donors. The PCR used 60 Vbeta and 13 Jbeta primers. Produced via immunoSEQ multiplex PCR; TCRdb's table is partial and in-frame only. Seen here are approximately 170,000 clones, about 80% observed once, and the top ten hold roughly 10%. Comment on this clone: Antigen specificity is unknown.

Each donor's status was that of a healthy bone marrow donor. The study's findings and limits: There were 150 to 200 TCR beta chains listed as cytomegalovirus-associated. The sole available immune exposure information was CMV serostatus. Earlier analysis found most TCR beta V segments productive about 87% or about 30% of the time.

CDR1 and CDR2 (germline): LGHNT, FRNRAP. V lost 6 bases, J lost 14 bases, and 19 bases lay in between. This CDR3 is built from 12 residues. The sequenced sample was PBMCs. The TCR sequence derives from a man between 18 and 29 years old in good health and CMV-seropositive. The rearrangement joins TRBV12-5 to TRBJ1-1, with D unresolved. CDR3 loop: CASGGADDLRFF. CDR3 nucleotides: TGTGCTAGTGGCGGAGCCGACGACCTACGCTTCTTT.